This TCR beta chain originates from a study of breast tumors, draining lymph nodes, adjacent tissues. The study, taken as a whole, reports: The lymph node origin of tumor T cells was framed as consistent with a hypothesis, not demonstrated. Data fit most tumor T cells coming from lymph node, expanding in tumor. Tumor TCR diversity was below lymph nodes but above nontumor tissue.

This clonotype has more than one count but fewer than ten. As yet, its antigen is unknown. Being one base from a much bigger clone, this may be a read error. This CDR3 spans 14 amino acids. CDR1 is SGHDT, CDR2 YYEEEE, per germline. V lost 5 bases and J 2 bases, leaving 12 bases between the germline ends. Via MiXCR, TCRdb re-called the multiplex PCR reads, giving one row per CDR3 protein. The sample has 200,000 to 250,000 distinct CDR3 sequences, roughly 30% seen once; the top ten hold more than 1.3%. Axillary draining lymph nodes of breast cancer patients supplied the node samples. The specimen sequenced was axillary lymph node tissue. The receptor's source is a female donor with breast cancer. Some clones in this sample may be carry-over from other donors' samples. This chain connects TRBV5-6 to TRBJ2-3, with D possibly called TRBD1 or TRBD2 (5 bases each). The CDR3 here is CASRGRHSTDTQYF. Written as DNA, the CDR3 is TGTGCCAGCAGGGGACGGCATTCCACAGATACGCAGTATTTT.